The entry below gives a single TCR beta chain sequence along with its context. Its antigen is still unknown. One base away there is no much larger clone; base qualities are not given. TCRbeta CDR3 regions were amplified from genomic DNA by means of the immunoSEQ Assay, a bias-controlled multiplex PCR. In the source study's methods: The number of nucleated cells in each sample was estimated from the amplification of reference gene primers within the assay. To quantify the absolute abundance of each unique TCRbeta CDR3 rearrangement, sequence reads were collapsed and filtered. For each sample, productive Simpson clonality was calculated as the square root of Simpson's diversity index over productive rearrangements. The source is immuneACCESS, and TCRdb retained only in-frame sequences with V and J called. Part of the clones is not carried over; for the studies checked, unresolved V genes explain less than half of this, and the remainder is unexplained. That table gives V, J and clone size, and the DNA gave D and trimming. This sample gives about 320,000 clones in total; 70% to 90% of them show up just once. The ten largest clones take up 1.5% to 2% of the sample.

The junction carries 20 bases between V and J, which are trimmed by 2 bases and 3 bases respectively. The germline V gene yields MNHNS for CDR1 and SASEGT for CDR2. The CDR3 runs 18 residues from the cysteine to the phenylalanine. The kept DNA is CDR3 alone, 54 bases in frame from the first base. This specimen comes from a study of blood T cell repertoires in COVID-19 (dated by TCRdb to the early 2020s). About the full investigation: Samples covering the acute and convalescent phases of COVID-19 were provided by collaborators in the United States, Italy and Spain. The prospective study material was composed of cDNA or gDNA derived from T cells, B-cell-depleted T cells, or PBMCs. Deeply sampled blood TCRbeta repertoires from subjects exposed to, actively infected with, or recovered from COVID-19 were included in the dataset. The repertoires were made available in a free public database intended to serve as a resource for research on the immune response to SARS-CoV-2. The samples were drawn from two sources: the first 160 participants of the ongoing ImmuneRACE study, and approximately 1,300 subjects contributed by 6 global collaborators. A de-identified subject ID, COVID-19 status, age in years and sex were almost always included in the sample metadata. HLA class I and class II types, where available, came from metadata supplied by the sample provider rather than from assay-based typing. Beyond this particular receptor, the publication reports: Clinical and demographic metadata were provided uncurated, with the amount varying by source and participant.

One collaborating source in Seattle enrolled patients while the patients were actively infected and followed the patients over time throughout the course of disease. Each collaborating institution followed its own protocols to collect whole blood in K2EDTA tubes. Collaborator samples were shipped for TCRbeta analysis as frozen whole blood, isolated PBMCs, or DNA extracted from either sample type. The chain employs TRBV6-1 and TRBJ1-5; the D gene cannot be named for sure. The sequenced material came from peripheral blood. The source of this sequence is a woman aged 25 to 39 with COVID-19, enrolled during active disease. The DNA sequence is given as TGTGCCAGCAGTGAACTACCCCAAGGACTATACCACAATCAGCCCCAGCATTTT. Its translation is CASSELPQGLYHNQPQHF.